The 14 T cell receptor beta chains reported below all come from one sample, sequenced in a study of blood T cell repertoires in COVID-19. Sequencing was performed with immunoSEQ multiplex PCR; in TCRdb, only in-frame clones are kept and a portion is missing. The table includes about 480,000 clones, more than 85% detected once. Sequencing used peripheral blood. The origin of the receptors is a woman in her 30s with acute or convalescent COVID-19.

The chain couples TRBV4-1 to TRBJ2-1; possibly TRBD2 for D (6 bases). The CDR3 is 14 amino acids. Germline lookup yields CDR1 MGHRA and CDR2 YSYEKL. Trimming stripped 0 bases from V and 8 bases from J, with 11 bases between. Written as DNA, the CDR3 is TGCGCCAGCAGCCAAGATATATGGGGGGATGAGCAGTTCTTC. This codes for CASSQDIWGDEQFF.

This clone has a single count. This chain uses TRBV5-1 with TRBJ2-7; 14 nucleotides agree with TRBD2. The CDR3 sequence is 15 residues long. Germline CDR1 reads SGHRS; CDR2 reads YFSETQ. Trimming removed 4 bases from V and 4 bases from J; junction bases left unmatched: 4. The CDR3 is CASSPGTSGGYEQYF. The CDR3 region has the DNA TGCGCCAGCAGCCCCGGGACTAGCGGGGGTTACGAGCAGTACTTC.

The chain combines TRBV20-1 with TRBJ1-1, with TRBD1 matching over 8 bases. J lost 10 bases, V lost 3 bases, and 7 bases had no gene match. From germline, CDR1 is DFQATT and CDR2 SNEGSKA (reference sequence). CDR3 size: 12 residues. The CDR3, as DNA: TGCAGTGCTAGTGCAGGGGGCGGAACAGCTTTCTTT. Protein product: CSASAGGGTAFF.

V is TRBV7-2 and J is TRBJ2-1, with D tentatively TRBD2 (6 bases). The V end lost 6 bases, the J end lost 0 bases, and 15 bases lay between the germline ends. CDR1 and CDR2 (germline): SGHTA, FQGNSA. The CDR3 length is 16 residues. The CDR3: CASRRDWGSSYNEQFF. Here the CDR3 DNA reads TGTGCCAGCAGACGGGACTGGGGGAGCTCCTACAATGAGCAGTTCTTC.

This chain connects TRBV7-8 to TRBJ2-2; TRBD2 might be the D (5 bases). V dropped 3 bases and J dropped 0 bases, with 17 bases sitting between them. CDR3 length: 18 residues. Germline lookup yields CDR1 SGHVS and CDR2 FQNEAQ. The CDR3, as DNA: TGTGCCAGCAGCTTTGTTATAAGAGACGGGACGAACACCGGGGAGCTGTTTTTT. It specifies CASSFVIRDGTNTGELFF.

The chain has TRBV10-3 and TRBJ2-2, with 8 positions matching TRBD2. The germline V gene has CDR1 ENHRY and CDR2 SYGVKD. The CDR3 totals 15 residues. V lost 7 bases and J lost 5; bases outside the gene matches: 9. CDR3 nucleotide sequence: TGTGCCATCATGCCCGGGGGGGCTTCAACCGGGGAGCTGTTTTTT. The encoded protein is CAIMPGGASTGELFF.

CDR3 amino acids: CAWSPTGGGEQYF. The CDR3 DNA sequence: TGTGCCTGGAGTCCAACTGGGGGGGGTGAGCAGTACTTC. The chain carries TRBV30 and TRBJ2-7; 7 bases align to TRBD2. This CDR3 has 13 residues. Germline assignment: CDR1 GTSNPN and CDR2 SVGIG (reference sequence). With V trimmed by 2 bases and J by 7 bases, 8 bases remained unmatched.

V gene TRBV4-1 combines with J gene TRBJ2-6; D gene unclear. With 4 bases removed from V and 1 base from J, the gap between germline ends came to 14 bases. CDR1 is MGHRA and CDR2 is YSYEKL in the germline V gene. The CDR3 spans 17 residues. The DNA of the CDR3 is TGCGCCAGCAGCCCGTCTTTATCCCTATCTGGGGCCAACGTCCTGACTTTC. Amino acid sequence: CASSPSLSLSGANVLTF.

The chain joins TRBV24-1 to TRBJ2-7; tentative D call: TRBD2 (5 bases). The CDR3 sequence is 16 residues long. Germline CDR1 reads KGHDR; CDR2 reads SFDVKD. Trimming stripped 3 bases from V and 3 bases from J, with 17 bases between. The CDR3 here is CATSDTKRDKGYEQYF. The CDR3 coding sequence is TGTGCCACCAGTGATACAAAGAGGGATAAGGGCTACGAGCAGTACTTC.

Here the CDR3 DNA reads TGTGCCAGCAGCGAGGGGGCGGGGCCCACTGAAGCTTTCTTT. This codes for CASSEGAGPTEAFF. The V and J genes are TRBV9 and TRBJ1-1; TRBD1 agrees at 7 bases. V was pared by 3 bases and J by 4 bases, with 6 bases of the junction left unmatched. From germline, CDR1 is SGDLS and CDR2 YYNGEE. The CDR3 covers 14 residues.

This clone appeared once. The chain is built from TRBV7-8 and TRBJ2-5; the D gene is possibly TRBD1 (5 bases). The V and J ends lost 0 bases and 3 bases respectively, with 11 bases between them. This CDR3 spans 15 amino acids. CDR1 and CDR2 from the germline V gene are SGHVS and FQNEAQ. CDR3 DNA: TGTGCCAGCAGCTTAGCTGGGGCCAGGGAAGAGACCCAGTACTTC. Protein: CASSLAGAREETQYF.

The rearrangement links TRBV3-1 (or the pseudogene TRBV3-2) to TRBJ1-2; D may be TRBD1 (5 bases). The CDR3 has 14 amino acids. Germline V gives CDR1 LGHDT, CDR2 YNNKEL (reference sequence). The V gene lost 4 bases and the J gene lost 7 bases, with 16 bases spanning the gap. Here the CDR3 DNA reads TGTGCCAGCAGCCCCCCCCGCAGGGTAGGTGGCTACACCTTC. This codes for CASSPPRRVGGYTF.

This chain joins TRBV7-2 and TRBJ1-2, with D hard to call. Germline-derived CDR1 and CDR2 are SGHTA and FQGNSA. V was shortened by 1 base and J by 0 bases, with 6 bases between the two germline ends. The length of the CDR3 is 14 residues. CDR3 amino acids: CASSLVSANYGYTF. In DNA, the CDR3 is TGTGCCAGCAGCTTAGTAAGCGCTAACTATGGCTACACCTTC.

The chain employs TRBV7-9 and TRBJ2-4; no clear D. The CDR3 totals 13 residues. Germline V CDR1 and CDR2: SEHNR, FQNEAQ (reference sequence). The V and J ends lost 2 bases and 9 bases respectively, with 11 bases between them. DNA for the CDR3: TGTGCCAGCAGCTTAAGTCAGTTCAGCATTCAGTACTTC. Amino acids: CASSLSQFSIQYF.